These 26 T cell receptor beta chains originate from one sample sequenced in a study of tumor-infiltrating lymphocytes in primary liver carcinoma. Unsorted bulk tissue, roughly 20-33 mg of it, served as the source for co-extraction of RNA and DNA. Starting from approximately 0.45 ug of total RNA, TCR beta cDNA was produced with a primer in the constant region. Three nested multiplex PCR rounds of slightly modified ARM-PCR generated TCR beta libraries. A C-beta reverse primer and TRBV1-TRBV30 forward primers served in each of the first two PCR rounds, at 9 to 10 cycles apiece. MiXCR, run by TCRdb on the multiplex PCR reads, gives a single entry per CDR3 protein. In the table there are 90,000 to 110,000 distinct CDR3 sequences, roughly 80% of which are singletons. Sequenced sample: liver tumor tissue from sampling region 3. Subset described: tumor region T3, left-lateral pole. The receptor set was obtained from a man in his forties or fifties with primary liver carcinoma and hepatitis B virus infection.

A note on this clonotype: At one of its ends the junction is not consistent with the germline gene, which may arise from a read error. The chain combines TRBV29-1 with TRBJ2-7; the D call may be TRBD1 or TRBD2 (5 bases each). The germline CDR1 and CDR2 sequences are SQVTM and ANQGSEA. CDR3 length equals 16 residues. The CDR3: CSAMTSGTDTPHERYF. The CDR3 DNA is TGCAGCGCCATGACATCTGGGACCGACACTCCCCACGAGCGGTACTTC.

On this clonotype: One end of the junction is discordant with germline, which a read error may explain. The chain carries TRBV11-3 and TRBJ2-3; 7 bases agree with TRBD2. CDR3 length: 15 residues. In germline, CDR1 is SGHNT, CDR2 YENEEA. The CDR3 reads CASSPGGLQAGTQNF. In nucleotides, the CDR3 is TGTGCCAGCAGCCCGGGGGGACTCCAGGCCGGAACACAGAATTTT.

The V gene is TRBV28, the J gene TRBJ1-5; D may be TRBD1 (6 bases). The J call may be in error: the DNA end matches TRBJ2-3 better. Germline CDR1 and CDR2: MDHEN and SYDVKM. This CDR3 contains 14 residues. The chain's CDR3 is CASNQTQGYQPQYF. In DNA form, the CDR3 reads TGTGCCAGCAACCAAACCCAGGGGTATCAGCCCCAGTATTTT.

A remark on this clonotype: A read error may account for a junction end that differs from germline. V gene TRBV5-6 combines with J gene TRBJ2-2; TRBD1 agrees at 10 bases. Germline assignment: CDR1 SGHDT and CDR2 YYEEEE. This CDR3 is 16 amino acids long. CDR3 region: CVSSVPGQGNSGELFF. The CDR3 bases are TGTGTCAGCAGCGTACCGGGACAGGGGAACAGCGGGGAGCTGTTTTTT.

As for this clonotype: The germline gene is not matched at one end of the junction; a read error may be the cause. V is TRBV6-1 and J is TRBJ1-1; the D gene is possibly TRBD1 (6 bases). Germline lookup yields CDR1 MNHNS and CDR2 SASEGT. The CDR3 totals 13 residues. CDR3 region: CASSRERDTEALF. CDR3 sequence (DNA): TGTGCTAGCTCACGGGAGCGGGACACTGAAGCTTTATTT.

Many counts were recorded for this clonotype. V and J are TRBV28 and TRBJ2-1; D might be TRBD1 (6 bases). The CDR3 is 13 amino acids. Germline CDR1 and CDR2: MDHEN and SYDVKM. Trimming cost V 2 bases and J 7 bases, with 9 bases left between them. The DNA for the CDR3 is TGTGCCAGCAGTTTAGTGGGGGCGAATGAGCAGTTCTTC. This gives the protein CASSLVGANEQFF.

This clonotype was seen a few times. The final CDR3 position lacks the conserved phenylalanine or tryptophan, pointing to a likely read error. The V gene is TRBV29-1, the J gene TRBJ1-1; a possible D gene is TRBD1 (5 bases). Looked up from germline, CDR1 is SQVTM and CDR2 is ANQGSEA. The germline V and J ends were trimmed by 4 bases and 0 bases, with 15 bases remaining between them. The CDR3 extends over 15 amino acids. CDR3 residues: CSVGRDWGMNTEAFY. In nucleotides, the CDR3 is TGCAGCGTTGGTAGGGACTGGGGGATGAACACTGAAGCTTTCTAT.

Turning to this clonotype: The conserved phenylalanine or tryptophan normally closing the CDR3 is absent here, so this likely arose from a read error. DNA of the CDR3: TGTGCCAGCAGCTTATGGACTAGGAAAGATACGCAGTATTAT. Translated: CASSLWTRKDTQYY. The V and J genes are TRBV11-2 and TRBJ2-3, with 7 bases that match TRBD2. Germline CDR1 SGHAT, CDR2 FQNNGV. V lost 2 bases and J lost 5; bases outside the gene matches: 4. This CDR3 is built from 14 residues.

For this clonotype: The conserved phenylalanine or tryptophan normally closing the CDR3 is absent here, so this likely arose from a read error. The J gene is TRBJ2-1, the V gene TRBV10-3; D is ambiguous. Germline CDR1 ENHRY, CDR2 SYGVKD. Trimming took off 8 bases at V and 3 bases at J, with 14 bases between the two ends. This CDR3 region has 14 residues. This CDR3 is CAISQALGYNEQFS. DNA of the CDR3: TGTGCCATCTCCCAGGCCCTTGGCTACAATGAGCAGTTCTCA.

To note about this clonotype: It is likely a read error, because the conserved phenylalanine at the end of the CDR3 is missing. The chain joins TRBV6-1 to TRBJ1-2; 7 bases are a match to TRBD1. In germline, CDR1 is MNHNS, CDR2 SASEGT. Trimming cost V 5 bases and J 4 bases; bases outside gene matches: 4. The length of the CDR3 is 13 residues. CDR3 residues: CASSTGQSYGYTL. CDR3 coding DNA: TGTGCCAGCAGTACGGGACAGTCCTATGGCTACACCTTA.

Remarks on this clonotype: A junction end diverges from the germline sequence, so it may reflect a read error. The J gene is TRBJ2-1, the V gene TRBV4-1; 7 bases line up with TRBD2. This CDR3 region has 17 residues. Per the germline V gene, CDR1 is MGHRA and CDR2 is YSYEKL. DNA of the CDR3: TGCGCCAGCAGCCCTAGAGGGGTAGTGGGAGGGCGTAGTGAGCAGTTCTTT. It translates to CASSPRGVVGGRSEQFF.

Details on this clonotype: One end of the junction varies from germline; a read error may be responsible. J is TRBJ1-5 and V is TRBV11-2; TRBD1 might be the D (6 bases). Germline CDR1 and CDR2: SGHAT and FQNNGV. The CDR3 is 16 amino acids. The CDR3 protein is CASSLKGGLTNQSQHF. DNA of the CDR3: TGTGCCAGTAGTCTAAAAGGGGGACTGACGAATCAGTCCCAGCACTTT.

In the case of this clonotype: Because it lacks the conserved phenylalanine or tryptophan at the end, this CDR3 is likely a read error. This chain joins TRBV11-3 and TRBJ2-7; D gene uncertain. The CDR3 is made up of 14 amino acids. The germline V gene has CDR1 SGHNT and CDR2 YENEEA. The chain's CDR3 is CDSSPGERDYEQYL. For the CDR3, the DNA is TGTGACAGCAGCCCTGGAGAAAGGGACTACGAGCAGTACTTA.

Details on this clonotype: This sequence may be a read error, since a much larger clone differs from it by one base. V is TRBV28 and J is TRBJ2-7, with 7 bases fitting TRBD2. The CDR3 has 13 residues. The germline V gene encodes CDR1 MDHEN and CDR2 SYDVKM. The CDR3 protein is CASSASGLYEQCF. Written as DNA, the CDR3 is TGTGCCAGCAGTGCTAGCGGATTATACGAGCAGTGCTTC.

Concerning this clonotype itself: A junction boundary mismatches the germline segment, possibly from a read error. The rearrangement links TRBV4-3 to TRBJ1-5, with D unresolved. This CDR3 has 13 amino acids. From germline, CDR1 is LGHNA and CDR2 YSLEER. CDR3 amino acids: CASRQVRSQPQHF. The CDR3 DNA is TGCGCCAGCAGGCAAGTTCGAAGTCAGCCCCAGCATTTT.

This clonotype was picked up many times. The rearrangement joins TRBV30 to TRBJ2-1; D might be TRBD1 (7 bases). The length of the CDR3 is 14 residues. The germline V and J ends were trimmed by 1 base and 8 bases, with 15 bases remaining between them. The germline V gene encodes CDR1 GTSNPN and CDR2 SVGIG (reference sequence). CDR3 nucleotide sequence: TGTGCCTGGAGTGAGGGCAGGGGGGTCGATGAGCAGTTCTTC. The encoded protein is CAWSEGRGVDEQFF.

About this clonotype: Relative to the germline gene, one junction end is altered; a read error may explain this. The chain uses TRBV10-2 and TRBJ2-2, with TRBD2 as a possible D gene (5 bases). The V gene's germline CDR1 is WSHSY and CDR2 SAAADI. This CDR3 is built from 13 residues. The CDR3 nucleotides read TGCGCCAGCAGGAGCGGTTACACCGGGGAGTTGTTTTTT. Translating it yields CASRSGYTGELFF.

Concerning this clonotype itself: An end of the junction differs from the germline gene, which may be a read error. This chain links TRBV7-9 with TRBJ2-5, with TRBD1 matching 10 bases. The CDR3 covers 15 residues. CDR1 and CDR2 from the germline V gene are SEHNR and FQNEAQ (reference sequence). The CDR3 nucleotides read TGTGCTAGTAGCTTGTGGACAGGGGGAGAAGAGACCCAGTGCTTC. Translating it yields CASSLWTGGEETQCF.

Only one count was recorded for this clonotype. The rearrangement uses TRBV30 and TRBJ2-1; possibly TRBD2 for D (5 bases). The CDR3 extends over 15 amino acids. Germline lookup yields CDR1 GTSNPN and CDR2 SVGIG (reference sequence). V shed 0 bases and J shed 7 bases, with 16 bases lying between them. This CDR3 reads CAWSVGSSWVNEQFF. DNA of the CDR3: TGTGCCTGGAGTGTGGGGTCTAGCTGGGTAAATGAGCAGTTCTTC.

In the case of this clonotype: Sequence at one end of the junction differs from germline and may be a read error. This chain joins TRBV11-3 and TRBJ1-5; possibly TRBD1 for D (5 bases). Per the germline V gene, CDR1 is SGHNT and CDR2 is YENEEA. This CDR3 has 15 amino acids. DNA of the CDR3: TGTGGCAGCAGCTTAGATCTGGGGGTGGTTCAGCCTCAGCATTTT. The encoded protein is CGSSLDLGVVQPQHF.

Details on this clonotype: The CDR3 does not close with the conserved phenylalanine or tryptophan, likely indicating a read error. Because the CDR3's place on the DNA is in doubt, the DNA is left out and the CDR3 is given as listed by TCRdb. This chain uses TRBV11-3 with TRBJ2-1. The CDR3 is 14 amino acids long, termini counted. Germline CDR1 reads SGHNT; CDR2 reads YENEEA. The CDR3 here is CASSLGVSNNERFL.

The sample holds one count of this clonotype. A read error may account for a junction end that differs from germline. The chain couples TRBV29-1 to TRBJ2-3; TRBD2 matches at 7 bases. Germline V gives CDR1 SQVTM, CDR2 ANQGSEA. The CDR3 has 16 residues. For the CDR3, the DNA is TGCAGCGTTGAGGGGTCTCTGGGGGGGAGACAAAATACGCATTATTTT. Amino acid sequence: CSVEGSLGGRQNTHYF.

Only a few counts were recorded for this clonotype. The gene calls are TRBV14 and TRBJ2-6, with D possibly matching TRBD1 (6 bases). This CDR3 has 19 residues. Germline assignment: CDR1 SGHDN and CDR2 FVKESK. V lost 9 bases and J lost 4, with 28 bases in between. In DNA form, the CDR3 reads TGTGCCAGTAACCCACGATGGACAGTGCTCCTCTCCGGGGCCAACGTCCTGACTTTC. Amino acids: CASNPRWTVLLSGANVLTF.

About this clonotype: At one end, the junction sequence differs from germline, possibly due to a read error. The J gene is TRBJ2-2, the V gene TRBV12-3 or TRBV12-4; D is perhaps TRBD1 (6 bases). The CDR3 totals 16 residues. The CDR3: CASSPWTVLDTGELSF. For the CDR3, the DNA is TGTGCCAGCAGCCCATGGACAGTCCTTGACACCGGGGAGCTGTCTTTT.

This rearrangement joins TRBV29-1 to TRBJ2-1, with D tentatively TRBD2 (6 bases). Trimming removed 4 bases from V and 7 bases from J, with 20 bases in between. Germline V CDR1 and CDR2: SQVTM, ANQGSEA. The CDR3 runs to 15 residues. Here the CDR3 reads CSVVLSSLARNEQFF. CDR3 DNA: TGCAGCGTTGTATTGTCGTCGCTAGCGCGTAATGAGCAGTTCTTC.

To note about this clonotype: At one end, the junction sequence differs from germline, possibly due to a read error. The rearrangement uses TRBV5-1 and TRBJ2-1, with TRBD2 matching 10 bases. CDR3 length: 15 amino acids. Per the germline V gene, CDR1 is SGHRS and CDR2 is YFSETQ. In nucleotides, the CDR3 is TGCGCCAGCATCGCCAGCGGGAGGGCCGAGGATGAGCAGTTTTTC. This gives the protein CASIASGRAEDEQFF.